This paragraph covers one TCR beta chain sequence. This sample stems from a study of shared T cell receptors in the human thymus. TCRdb's table, derived via immunoSEQ multiplex PCR, lists solely in-frame clones and lacks some. This table has about 380,000 clones, more than 85% appearing once. With 1 base clipped from V and 3 bases from J, the junction kept 1 base outside the gene matches. The CDR3 is 15 amino acids. The germline CDR1 and CDR2 sequences are SGHVS and FQNEAQ. This TCR came from a human donor. The rearrangement joins TRBV7-8 to TRBJ2-1, with 9 bases matching TRBD2. Sequencing was carried out using thymocytes. The CDR3 here is CASSLVTSGYNEQFF. DNA of the CDR3: TGTGCCAGCAGCTTAGTGACTAGCGGCTACAATGAGCAGTTCTTC.